The clone carrying this T cell receptor beta chain was seen ten or more times. The record originates from a study of T cells after yellow fever vaccination. In the study overall: SMART-Seq v4 Ultra Low Input prepared the low-cell-number fractions.

From the 5' RACE reads, TCRdb called clonotypes with MiXCR, one entry per CDR3 protein. The table lists some 350,000 distinct CDR3 sequences, over 8% of them singletons, with approximately 18% in the top ten. Per the germline V gene, CDR1 is DFQATT and CDR2 is SNEGSKA (reference sequence). The CDR3 loop spans 13 amino acids. V gave up 3 bases and J gave up 0 bases, with 6 bases separating them. Sequenced material: PBMCs, taken on the day of the first yellow fever vaccination. This receptor was taken from a man in his late teens or twenties who received the YFV17D yellow fever vaccine. The chain combines TRBV20-1 with TRBJ2-4; no clear D. The CDR3 nucleotides read TGCAGTGCTAGTGACCTAGCCAAAAACATTCAGTACTTC. Encoded protein: CSASDLAKNIQYF.